This T cell receptor (beta chain) was profiled in a study of blood T cell repertoires in COVID-19. Study information: Some COVID-19 samples were acute and others convalescent; all came from the United States, Italy and Spain. The analysed material was cDNA or gDNA that came from T cells, B-cell-depleted T cells, or PBMCs.

Some clones are missing from TCRdb's copy, which holds only in-frame ones; the method was immunoSEQ multiplex PCR. The sample lists over 200,000 clones; about nine tenths were seen once. Trimming removed 3 bases at V and 6 bases at J, with 9 bases between. CDR3 size: 12 residues. CDR1 is SEHNR, CDR2 FQNEAQ, per germline (reference sequence). This receptor was taken from a man aged 55 to 70 who had recovered from COVID-19. The J gene is TRBJ2-7, the V gene TRBV7-9; a possible D gene is TRBD1 (6 bases). Input material: peripheral blood. This chain's CDR3 is CASSFTGFEQYF. Written as DNA, the CDR3 is TGTGCCAGCAGCTTTACAGGGTTCGAGCAGTACTTC. Supplemented by reference TRBV7-9 and TRBJ2-7, the full variable domain reads DTGVSQNPRHKITKRGQNVTFRCDPISEHNRLYWYRQTLGQGPEFLTYFQNEAQLEKSRLLSDRFSAERPKGSFSTLEIQRTEQGDSAMYLCASSFTGFEQYFGPGTRLTVT.